This TCR beta chain was obtained from a study of T cell responses to AZD1222 COVID-19 vaccine. V lost 6 bases, J lost 4 bases, and 9 bases lay in between. This CDR3 contains 12 residues. Per germline, CDR1 MNHEY and CDR2 SVGAGI. The table came from immunoSEQ multiplex PCR; TCRdb's copy has only in-frame clones and leaves some out. The sample records more than 95,000 clones, approximately 85% being singletons. Regarding the study as a whole: Baseline serology detected seropositivity in only a handful of AZD1222 recipients. Regions left unmutated in variants are reportedly the target of nearly half of spike-specific TCRs. Spike-specific TCR breadth and depth both grew after two AZD1222 doses.

With regard to this clone: The antigen remains unidentified.

Specimen: peripheral blood, collected 28 days after the second AZD1222 dose. This chain links TRBV6-5 with TRBJ1-1; no reliable D call. The clonotype originates from an adult who received the AZD1222 COVID-19 vaccine. CDR3 DNA sequence: TGTGCCAGCAGGACACATGTCACTGAAGCTTTCTTT. Translated, it gives CASRTHVTEAFF.